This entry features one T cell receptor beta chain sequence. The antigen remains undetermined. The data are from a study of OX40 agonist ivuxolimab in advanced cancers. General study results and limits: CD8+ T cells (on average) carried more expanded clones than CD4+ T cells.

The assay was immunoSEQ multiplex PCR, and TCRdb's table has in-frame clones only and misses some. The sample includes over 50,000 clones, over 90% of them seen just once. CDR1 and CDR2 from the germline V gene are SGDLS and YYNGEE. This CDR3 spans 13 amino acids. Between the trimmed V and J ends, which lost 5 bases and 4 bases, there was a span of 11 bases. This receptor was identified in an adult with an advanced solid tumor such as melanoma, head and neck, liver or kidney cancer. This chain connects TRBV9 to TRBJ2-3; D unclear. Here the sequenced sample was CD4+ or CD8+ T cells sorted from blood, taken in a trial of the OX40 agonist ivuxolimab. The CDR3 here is CASSLSGADTQYF. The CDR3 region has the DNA TGTGCCAGCAGTCTCTCTGGGGCAGATACGCAGTATTTT.